The 7 T cell receptor beta chains listed next were all sequenced from one sample in a study of response to subunit inactivated influenza vaccine. TCRdb processed the RT-PCR reads anew with MiXCR; each CDR3 protein has one entry. The sample yields fewer than 700,000 distinct CDR3 sequences, 10% to 15% seen once. The input for sequencing was PBMCs from blood, taken 40 to 50 days after vaccination. These receptors were obtained from a man aged 50 to 59 who received an inactivated influenza vaccine.

This clonotype was detected only a few times. The rearrangement links TRBV5-1 to TRBJ2-7, with 7 bases aligning to TRBD1. V lost 1 base to trimming and J lost 3 bases; unmatched junction nucleotides: 19. CDR1 is SGHRS, CDR2 YFSETQ, per germline. The CDR3 consists of 19 residues. The CDR3 coding sequence is TGCGCCAGCAGCTTGACCCACTACCCGGACAGGTCCGAACACTACGAGCAGTACTTC. It specifies CASSLTHYPDRSEHYEQYF.

This clonotype showed up many times. The chain is built from TRBV7-2 and TRBJ1-6, with D unresolved. Germline CDR1 reads SGHTA; CDR2 reads FQGNSA. The CDR3 runs to 14 residues. V was shortened by 0 bases and J by 9 bases, with 9 bases between the two germline ends. CDR3 nucleotide sequence: TGTGCCAGCAGCTTAGCGCAGTTTGGTTCACCCCTCCACTTT. Protein: CASSLAQFGSPLHF.

In its sample, this clonotype was seen a few times. The chain links TRBV14 to TRBJ2-5; a possible D gene is TRBD2 (7 bases). The CDR3 loop spans 14 amino acids. Germline CDR1 and CDR2: SGHDN and FVKESK. The V end was cut by 4 bases, the J end by 4 bases, with 13 bases between. The CDR3 sequence is CASSPLGGGETQYF. The DNA for the CDR3 is TGTGCCAGCAGCCCCCTGGGAGGGGGAGAGACCCAGTACTTC.

This clonotype was detected ten times or more. V and J are TRBV9 and TRBJ2-1, with TRBD1 matching over 7 bases. This CDR3 has 15 residues. Per germline, CDR1 SGDLS and CDR2 YYNGEE. V lost 4 bases, J lost 2 bases, and 6 bases stayed unmatched. The CDR3 sequence is CASSNSGGPYNEQFF. CDR3 nucleotide sequence: TGTGCCAGCAGCAACTCAGGGGGACCCTACAATGAGCAGTTCTTC.

This chain joins TRBV12-3 or TRBV12-4 and TRBJ2-5; 10 positions agree with TRBD1. The CDR3 sequence is 16 residues long. The trim removed 9 bases at V and 4 bases at J, leaving 14 bases unmatched. CDR3 sequence reads: CARVPIGTGVRETQYF. Written as DNA, the CDR3 is TGTGCCAGGGTTCCCATCGGGACAGGGGTCCGAGAGACCCAGTACTTC.

In its sample, this clonotype was seen a few times. The chain is built from TRBV13 and TRBJ1-4; tentatively, D is TRBD1 (5 bases). This CDR3 region has 14 residues. V was shortened by 5 bases and J by 8 bases, with 15 bases between the two germline ends. The germline CDR1 and CDR2 sequences are PRHDT and FYEKMQ (reference sequence). Here the CDR3 reads CASSPSPAGEKLFF. CDR3 sequence (DNA): TGTGCCAGCAGCCCATCCCCCGCAGGGGAAAAACTGTTTTTT.

This clonotype occurred many times. The CDR3 DNA is TGTGCCAGCAGCGTAGGCGGGACCACAGATACGCAGTATTTT. Protein product: CASSVGGTTDTQYF. This chain uses TRBV7-9 with TRBJ2-3; D might be TRBD2 (6 bases). V shed 5 bases and J shed 2 bases, with 11 bases lying between them. The CDR3 extends over 14 amino acids. Germline values: CDR1 SEHNR, CDR2 FQNEAQ (reference sequence). Full variable domain (outside the CDR3, taken from reference TRBV7-9 and TRBJ2-3): DTGVSQNPRHKITKRGQNVTFRCDPISEHNRLYWYRQTLGQGPEFLTYFQNEAQLEKSRLLSDRFSAERPKGSFSTLEIQRTEQGDSAMYLCASSVGGTTDTQYFGPGTRLTVL.